This is a list of T cell receptor beta chains from one sample in a study of blood T cell repertoires in COVID-19. The protocol was immunoSEQ multiplex PCR, while the TCRdb copy is restricted to in-frame clones and leaves out a portion. The sample shows 230,000 or so clones, 84% of them seen only once. The sequenced sample was PBMCs or T cells enriched from blood (not recorded which). The receptors were sampled from a man aged 50 to 59 who had recovered from COVID-19. Both conserved end residues are part of each CDR3. The order of the fields is CDR3 protein, CDR3 DNA, D gene, clone size, V gene, J gene. The D gene is left open where the match is weak. Only part of the rows carry a size: once, few, many, or a class if the clone is expanded.

cdr3_aa: CASSQALDTQYF
cdr3_nt: TGTGCCAGCAGCCAAGCCCTAGATACGCAGTATTTT
d_call: NA
clone_size: NA
v_call: TRBV4-2
j_call: TRBJ2-3

cdr3_aa: CASSVQVGISGNTIYF
cdr3_nt: TGTGCCAGCAGCGTACAGGTTGGCATATCTGGAAACACCATATATTTT
d_call: NA
clone_size: NA
v_call: TRBV9
j_call: TRBJ1-3

cdr3_aa: CASANRANEKLFF
cdr3_nt: TGTGCCAGCGCTAACAGGGCTAATGAAAAACTGTTTTTT
d_call: NA
clone_size: NA
v_call: TRBV11-3
j_call: TRBJ1-4

cdr3_aa: CASSPRDRNSPLHF
cdr3_nt: TGTGCCAGCAGTCCGAGGGACAGAAATTCACCCCTCCACTTT
d_call: TRBD1
clone_size: NA
v_call: TRBV6-5
j_call: TRBJ1-6

cdr3_aa: CASSLFGRGRAGGELFF
cdr3_nt: TGTGCCAGCAGTTTATTCGGCAGGGGGCGCGCAGGAGGGGAGCTGTTTTTT
d_call: TRBD1
clone_size: NA
v_call: TRBV28
j_call: TRBJ2-2

cdr3_aa: CASSLGVSYGYTF
cdr3_nt: TGTGCCAGCAGCTTAGGAGTAAGCTATGGCTACACCTTC
d_call: NA
clone_size: NA
v_call: TRBV7-9
j_call: TRBJ1-2

cdr3_aa: CASSIVRTGVDQPQHF
cdr3_nt: TGTGCCAGTAGTATAGTTAGGACAGGGGTCGATCAGCCCCAGCATTTT
d_call: TRBD1
clone_size: NA
v_call: TRBV19
j_call: TRBJ1-5

cdr3_aa: CASSSPQTGVVHQPQHF
cdr3_nt: TGTGCCAGCAGTTCACCCCAGACAGGGGTGGTGCATCAGCCCCAGCATTTT
d_call: TRBD1
clone_size: NA
v_call: TRBV27
j_call: TRBJ1-5

cdr3_aa: CASSISHSGANVLTF
cdr3_nt: TGTGCCAGCAGTATTTCCCACTCTGGGGCCAACGTCCTGACTTTC
d_call: NA
clone_size: NA
v_call: TRBV6-5
j_call: TRBJ2-6

cdr3_aa: CASRDRGSQPQHF
cdr3_nt: TGTGCCAGCAGGGACAGGGGTTCTCAGCCCCAGCATTTT
d_call: TRBD1
clone_size: NA
v_call: TRBV28
j_call: TRBJ1-5

cdr3_aa: CASSATGVPYEQYF
cdr3_nt: TGTGCCAGCAGCGCCACAGGGGTCCCCTACGAGCAGTACTTC
d_call: TRBD1
clone_size: NA
v_call: TRBV9
j_call: TRBJ2-7

cdr3_aa: CASSPSQPNSNQPQHF
cdr3_nt: TGTGCCAGCTCACCATCACAGCCAAATAGCAATCAGCCCCAGCATTTT
d_call: NA
clone_size: NA
v_call: TRBV18
j_call: TRBJ1-5

cdr3_aa: CASVTAGQMEQYF
cdr3_nt: TGTGCCAGCGTTACAGCCGGTCAGATGGAGCAGTACTTC
d_call: NA
clone_size: NA
v_call: TRBV12-3/TRBV12-4
j_call: TRBJ2-7

cdr3_aa: CASSSRTGSGNTIYF
cdr3_nt: TGCGCCAGCAGCAGCAGGACAGGCTCTGGAAACACCATATATTTT
d_call: TRBD1
clone_size: few
v_call: TRBV5-1
j_call: TRBJ1-3

cdr3_aa: CASRGGGGYTF
cdr3_nt: TGTGCCAGCAGGGGAGGGGGGGGCTACACCTTC
d_call: NA
clone_size: NA
v_call: TRBV6-5
j_call: TRBJ1-2

cdr3_aa: CASSLAQGYNEQYF
cdr3_nt: TGCGCCAGCAGCTTGGCACAGGGGTACAACGAGCAGTACTTC
d_call: TRBD1
clone_size: NA
v_call: TRBV5-1
j_call: TRBJ2-7

cdr3_aa: CASSEARVRRVYEQYF
cdr3_nt: TGTGCCAGCAGTGAAGCGCGGGTTAGGAGAGTTTACGAGCAGTACTTC
d_call: NA
clone_size: NA
v_call: TRBV6-1
j_call: TRBJ2-7

cdr3_aa: CASSPPGGTQPQHF
cdr3_nt: TGTGCCAGCAGCCCCCCGGGGGGAACTCAGCCCCAGCATTTT
d_call: NA
clone_size: once
v_call: TRBV28
j_call: TRBJ1-5

cdr3_aa: CASSSLADEQFF
cdr3_nt: TGTGCCAGCAGTTCCTTAGCCGATGAGCAGTTCTTC
d_call: NA
clone_size: NA
v_call: TRBV28
j_call: TRBJ2-1

cdr3_aa: CAISEAHRGGYTEAFF
cdr3_nt: TGTGCCATCAGTGAGGCCCATCGGGGTGGTTACACTGAAGCTTTCTTT
d_call: NA
clone_size: NA
v_call: TRBV10-3
j_call: TRBJ1-1

cdr3_aa: CASSESWDRSSGNTIYF
cdr3_nt: TGTGCCAGCAGCGAAAGCTGGGACAGATCCTCTGGAAACACCATATATTTT
d_call: NA
clone_size: NA
v_call: TRBV21-1
j_call: TRBJ1-3

cdr3_aa: CASSYLETGNGYTF
cdr3_nt: TGTGCCAGCAGTTACCTAGAGACAGGGAACGGCTACACCTTC
d_call: TRBD1
clone_size: NA
v_call: TRBV6-5
j_call: TRBJ1-2

cdr3_aa: CASKGLDSSKNIQYF
cdr3_nt: TGTGCCAGCAAAGGACTAGATAGTAGCAAAAACATTCAGTACTTC
d_call: TRBD2
clone_size: once
v_call: TRBV2
j_call: TRBJ2-4

cdr3_aa: CASSPPGFREQYF
cdr3_nt: TGTGCCAGCAGCCCACCCGGTTTTCGCGAGCAGTACTTC
d_call: NA
clone_size: NA
v_call: TRBV7-2
j_call: TRBJ2-7

cdr3_aa: CASSLTGLSNEKLFF
cdr3_nt: TGCGCCAGCAGCTTAACAGGGCTGTCTAATGAAAAACTGTTTTTT
d_call: NA
clone_size: NA
v_call: TRBV5-1
j_call: TRBJ1-4

cdr3_aa: CASSLQAGKADTQYF
cdr3_nt: TGTGCCAGCAGCCTACAAGCGGGAAAGGCAGATACGCAGTATTTT
d_call: TRBD2
clone_size: NA
v_call: TRBV7-2
j_call: TRBJ2-3

cdr3_aa: CATSRDLSGTEAFF
cdr3_nt: TGTGCCACCAGCAGAGATTTGTCGGGCACTGAAGCTTTCTTT
d_call: NA
clone_size: NA
v_call: TRBV15
j_call: TRBJ1-1

cdr3_aa: CASGGGRGETQYF
cdr3_nt: TGCGCCAGTGGAGGGGGGAGGGGGGAGACCCAGTACTTC
d_call: NA
clone_size: NA
v_call: TRBV10-2
j_call: TRBJ2-5

cdr3_aa: CASSFSGIQHEQYF
cdr3_nt: TGTGCCAGCAGCTTTTCGGGGATTCAGCACGAGCAGTACTTC
d_call: NA
clone_size: NA
v_call: TRBV5-6
j_call: TRBJ2-7

cdr3_aa: CASRRDSLNQPQHF
cdr3_nt: TGTGCCAGCCGCCGGGACTCCCTAAATCAGCCCCAGCATTTT
d_call: NA
clone_size: few
v_call: TRBV6-5
j_call: TRBJ1-5

cdr3_aa: CAWSPPRGLYNSPLHF
cdr3_nt: TGTGCCTGGAGTCCCCCCAGGGGGCTCTATAATTCACCCCTCCACTTT
d_call: TRBD1
clone_size: NA
v_call: TRBV30
j_call: TRBJ1-6

cdr3_aa: CASSALLAGVRTGELFF
cdr3_nt: TGTGCCAGCAGCGCCTTACTAGCGGGAGTACGGACCGGGGAGCTGTTTTTT
d_call: TRBD2
clone_size: once
v_call: TRBV9
j_call: TRBJ2-2

cdr3_aa: CASSQEIAGGFQETQYF
cdr3_nt: TGTGCCAGCAGCCAAGAAATTGCGGGAGGCTTCCAAGAGACCCAGTACTTC
d_call: TRBD2
clone_size: NA
v_call: TRBV3-1/TRBV3-2
j_call: TRBJ2-5

cdr3_aa: CASSVEQAVGEDTIYF
cdr3_nt: TGTGCCAGCAGCGTAGAACAGGCAGTGGGCGAGGACACCATATATTTT
d_call: NA
clone_size: few
v_call: TRBV9
j_call: TRBJ1-3

cdr3_aa: CASSLPQGPPQHF
cdr3_nt: TGTGCCAGCAGTTTACCGCAGGGGCCGCCCCAGCATTTT
d_call: NA
clone_size: few
v_call: TRBV28
j_call: TRBJ1-5